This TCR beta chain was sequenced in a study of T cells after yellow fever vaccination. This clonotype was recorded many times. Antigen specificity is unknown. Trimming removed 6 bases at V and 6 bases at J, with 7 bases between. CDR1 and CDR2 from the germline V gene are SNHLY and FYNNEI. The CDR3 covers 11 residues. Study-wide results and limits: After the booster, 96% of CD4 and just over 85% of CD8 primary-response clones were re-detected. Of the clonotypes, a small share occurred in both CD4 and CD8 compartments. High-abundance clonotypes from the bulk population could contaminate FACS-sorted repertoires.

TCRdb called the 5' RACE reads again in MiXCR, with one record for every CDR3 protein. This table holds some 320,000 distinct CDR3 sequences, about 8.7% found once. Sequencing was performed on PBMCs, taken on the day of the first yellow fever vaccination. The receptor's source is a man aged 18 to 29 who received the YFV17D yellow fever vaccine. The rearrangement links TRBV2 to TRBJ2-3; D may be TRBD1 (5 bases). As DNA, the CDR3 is TGTGCCAGCAGAGGGGTCGATACGCAGTATTTT. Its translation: CASRGVDTQYF.